This T cell receptor beta chain comes out of a study of blood T cells in healthy people across ages. Findings of the study overall: TCR beta diversity per million T cells fell roughly linearly with age. Estimates of total diversity, which came from one million sequenced T cells, were considered to be underestimates. Correlation between TCR beta diversity and naive T cell percentage was strong.

PCR was performed a second time for roughly 7 to 11 cycles using a sample-barcoded 5' primer and a J-beta primer mix. Using its own MiXCR run on the 5' RACE reads, TCRdb lists one record per CDR3 protein. The table lists 580,000 or so distinct CDR3 sequences, 40% to 50% of them singletons. This CDR3 is 14 amino acids long. Trimming removed 6 bases from V and 3 bases from J, with 17 bases in between. In germline, CDR1 is DFQATT, CDR2 SNEGSKA (reference sequence). As regards this clonotype: Its target is unknown.

Donor samples were obtained from healthy Caucasian individuals from Russia, aged roughly 6 to 90. The sample taken for sequencing was blood. The V and J genes are TRBV20-1 and TRBJ1-2, with D uncertain. The sequence was collected from a man older than 75 in good health. CDR3 bases: TGCAGTGCCCGAAGGAAGAGTTATTACTATGGCTACACCTTC. As protein: CSARRKSYYYGYTF.